This TCR beta chain was identified during a study of T cell changes during pregnancy in multiple sclerosis. V lost 3 bases, J lost 6 bases, and 4 bases stayed unmatched. The CDR3 runs 14 residues. Germline lookup yields CDR1 MNHEY and CDR2 SMNVEV (reference sequence). Some clones are missing from TCRdb's copy, which holds only in-frame ones; the method was immunoSEQ multiplex PCR. This table has some 77,000 clones, about 91% appearing once. The specimen comprised peripheral blood, sampled before pregnancy. The sequence was collected from a female donor with multiple sclerosis, enrolled in a pregnancy study. The chain is built from TRBV27 and TRBJ2-1, with 8 bases that match TRBD2. The CDR3: CASSLSGLVNEQFF. CDR3 in DNA: TGTGCCAGCAGTTTGTCGGGACTAGTCAATGAGCAGTTCTTC.